The 10 T cell receptor beta chains presented below share a single source sample, sequenced in a study of PD-1 blockade in classical Hodgkin lymphoma. Each patient relapsed following autologous stem cell transplantation, and prior brentuximab vedotin exposure differed. The table came from immunoSEQ multiplex PCR; TCRdb's copy has only in-frame clones and leaves some out. The table records 20,000 to 25,000 clones, about 80% of them present only once. The source was peripheral blood mononuclear cells (PBMCs), collected before the second cycle of nivolumab. The receptor set was obtained from a human donor with classical Hodgkin lymphoma.

The chain has TRBV19 and TRBJ2-7; D is ambiguous. The CDR3 length is 13 residues. Trimming took off 0 bases at V and 6 bases at J, with 9 bases between the two ends. CDR1 and CDR2 from the germline V gene are LNHDA and SQIVND (reference sequence). The CDR3 is CASSIEMASEQYF. The CDR3 coding sequence is TGTGCCAGTAGTATAGAAATGGCTAGCGAGCAGTACTTC.

The rearrangement joins TRBV19 to TRBJ1-5, with a weak D call TRBD1 (5 bases). The germline V gene has CDR1 LNHDA and CDR2 SQIVND (reference sequence). The CDR3 is 16 residues long. V was pared by 4 bases and J by 3 bases, with 16 bases between. The CDR3 spells CASSSTNKGSNQPQHF. The CDR3 coding sequence is TGTGCCAGTAGTAGTACCAACAAGGGGTCCAATCAGCCCCAGCATTTT. The variable domain in full, completed from reference TRBV19 and TRBJ1-5, reads DGGITQSPKYLFRKEGQNVTLSCEQNLNHDAMYWYRQDPGQGLRLIYYSQIVNDFQKGDIAEGYSVSREKKESFPLTVTSAQKNPTAFYLCASSSTNKGSNQPQHFGDGTRLSIL.

The rearrangement links TRBV7-2 to TRBJ2-1; TRBD2 agrees at 10 bases. Germline CDR1 is SGHTA and CDR2 is FQGNSA. The CDR3 runs 12 residues. V lost 5 bases to trimming and J lost 13 bases; unmatched junction nucleotides: 5. CDR3 loop: CASSRASGRQFF. The CDR3 DNA reads TGTGCCAGCAGCCGGGCTAGCGGGAGACAGTTCTTC.

For the CDR3, the DNA is TGTGCCAGCAGCTTATTCGGGGGTGAGCAGTTCTTC. Protein sequence: CASSLFGGEQFF. The V gene is TRBV7-6, the J gene TRBJ2-1; maybe TRBD2 (6 bases). The V gene's germline CDR1 is SGHVS and CDR2 FNYEAQ. Trimming took off 2 bases at V and 9 bases at J, with 8 bases between the two ends. The CDR3 runs to 12 residues.

A few counts support this clone. This CDR3 is CATLGNNQPQHF. The CDR3 coding sequence is TGTGCCACCCTCGGGAACAATCAGCCCCAGCATTTT. The chain links TRBV28 to TRBJ1-5; D is undetermined. Germline V lookup: CDR1 MDHEN, CDR2 SYDVKM. The germline V and J ends were trimmed by 10 bases and 3 bases, with 10 bases remaining between them. The CDR3 consists of 12 residues.

This chain joins TRBV7-9 and TRBJ1-5, with 8 bases identical to TRBD1. The germline gives CDR1 SEHNR, CDR2 FQNEAQ (reference sequence). V was clipped by 5 bases and J by 1 base; unmatched bases: 4. The CDR3 contains 15 residues. CDR3 in amino acids: CASSVTGGSNQPQHF. The CDR3 DNA follows: TGTGCCAGCAGCGTCACAGGGGGAAGCAATCAGCCCCAGCATTTT.

The gene calls are TRBV6-1 and TRBJ1-1, with 7 bases aligning to TRBD1. The CDR3 sequence is 15 residues long. CDR1 is MNHNS, CDR2 SASEGT, per germline. Trimming at V came to 4 bases and at J to 0 bases, leaving 5 bases not matched to a gene. The CDR3 nucleotides read TGTGCCAGCAGTGGTGTAGGGGGCATGAACACTGAAGCTTTCTTT. Translated, it gives CASSGVGGMNTEAFF.

V and J are TRBV11-3 and TRBJ1-1; TRBD1 is a possible D gene (5 bases). Germline lookup yields CDR1 SGHNT and CDR2 YENEEA. Trimming took 7 bases from V and 4 from J, leaving 16 bases between them. The CDR3 has 14 residues. CDR3 nucleotide sequence: TGTGCCAGCAACCCACTCCGTGGGGGCACTGAAGCTTTCTTT. This codes for CASNPLRGGTEAFF. Drawing the rest from reference TRBV11-3 and TRBJ1-1, the complete variable domain is EAGVVQSPRYKIIEKKQPVAFWCNPISGHNTLYWYLQNLGQGPELLIRYENEEAVDDSQLPKDRFSAERLKGVDSTLKIQPAELGDSAVYLCASNPLRGGTEAFFGQGTRLTVV.

CDR3 residues: CASSTDSTDTQYF. The CDR3 DNA follows: TGCGCCAGCAGCACGGACTCCACAGATACGCAGTATTTT. The V call is TRBV5-1, the J call TRBJ2-3, with TRBD2 as a possible D gene (5 bases). Looked up from germline, CDR1 is SGHRS and CDR2 is YFSETQ. V lost 4 bases and J 2 bases, leaving 8 bases between the germline ends. This CDR3 has 13 residues.

The V call is TRBV7-6, the J call TRBJ2-7; D perhaps matches TRBD2 (6 bases). Germline V lookup: CDR1 SGHVS, CDR2 FNYEAQ. The V end was cut by 1 base, the J end by 1 base, with 11 bases between. The CDR3 loop spans 15 amino acids. The DNA of the CDR3 is TGTGCCAGCAGCTTAGATGCAGGGACTTCCTACGAGCAGTACTTC. Residues: CASSLDAGTSYEQYF. The variable domain in full, with the rest retrieved from reference TRBV7-6 and TRBJ2-7, is GAGVSQSPRYKVTKRGQDVALRCDPISGHVSLYWYRQALGQGPEFLTYFNYEAQQDKSGLPNDRFSAERPEGSISTLTIQRTEQRDSAMYRCASSLDAGTSYEQYFGPGTRLTVT.